A single sample gave rise to the 28 T cell receptor beta chains below, sequenced in a study of monozygotic twins with inflammatory bowel disease. TCRdb re-called the 5' RACE reads; every CDR3 protein appears as one record, without DNA. The sample spans roughly 100,000 distinct CDR3 sequences; the ten largest clones claim 1.5% to 2%. Sequenced sample: blood. The source of these receptors is a human donor with ulcerative colitis or Crohn's disease, or a healthy co-twin of an affected twin (not recorded which).

The chain recombines TRBV4-3 with TRBJ2-1; TCRdb designates TRBD1, a call that cannot be tested without DNA. This CDR3 region has 13 residues. The germline CDR1 and CDR2 sequences are LGHNA and YSLEER. This CDR3 is CASSQDFQGEQFF.

This chain connects TRBV19 to TRBJ2-1; TCRdb selects TRBD2, and the lack of DNA leaves this call unchecked. The CDR3 has 16 residues. The germline V gene has CDR1 LNHDA and CDR2 SQIVND (reference sequence). The CDR3: CASSPKVSSGSNEQFF.

J is TRBJ2-2 and V is TRBV20-1; TCRdb gives TRBD1 as the D gene, but with no DNA this cannot be confirmed. The length of the CDR3 is 13 residues. Germline values: CDR1 DFQATT, CDR2 SNEGSKA (reference sequence). Here the CDR3 reads CSGLDRETGELFF.

The rearrangement joins TRBV5-4 to TRBJ2-7; TCRdb gives TRBD2 as the D gene, but with no DNA this cannot be confirmed. The V gene's germline CDR1 is SGHNT and CDR2 YYREEE (reference sequence). The CDR3 has 14 residues. The CDR3 is CASSLGVRDYEQYF.

This sequence joins TRBV13 and TRBJ2-5; the TCRdb call, TRBD1, lacks DNA for checking. The CDR3 has 14 amino acids. Germline loops: CDR1 PRHDT, CDR2 FYEKMQ (reference sequence). The CDR3 is CASSFRQGWETQYF.

The chain recombines TRBV28 with TRBJ2-3. This CDR3 is built from 14 residues. Germline V gene sequence: CDR1 MDHEN, CDR2 SYDVKM. CDR3 protein: CASSFSQGTDTQYF.

V gene TRBV20-1 combines with J gene TRBJ1-5; TCRdb gives TRBD1 as the D gene, but with no DNA this cannot be confirmed. Germline V gene lookup returns CDR1 DFQATT and CDR2 SNEGSKA (reference sequence). CDR3 size: 12 residues. This CDR3 is CSVFDRDQPQHF.

V is TRBV7-3 and J is TRBJ2-7; TCRdb reports TRBD2, a call that lacks DNA to check it against. Germline assignment: CDR1 SGHTA and CDR2 FQGTGA. This CDR3 is 14 amino acids long. The CDR3 spells CASSFGGGGYEQYF.

CDR3 amino acids: CSVGLNYNEQFF. The chain joins TRBV29-1 to TRBJ2-1. The CDR3 runs to 12 residues. In germline, CDR1 is SQVTM, CDR2 ANQGSEA.

The V and J genes are TRBV7-8 and TRBJ1-5. Germline V CDR1 and CDR2: SGHVS, FQNEAQ. The CDR3 has 14 amino acids. This CDR3 is CASSLWESNQPQHF. The full variable domain, completed using reference TRBV7-8 and TRBJ1-5, is GAGVSQSPRYKVAKRGQDVALRCDPISGHVSLFWYQQALGQGPEFLTYFQNEAQLDKSGLPSDRFFAERPEGSVSTLKIQRTQQEDSAVYLCASSLWESNQPQHFGDGTRLSIL.

The V call is TRBV6-1, the J call TRBJ2-7. The CDR3 is made up of 15 amino acids. The V gene's germline CDR1 is MNHNS and CDR2 SASEGT. CDR3 region: CASSSLVTIPSEQYF.

The chain carries TRBV18 and TRBJ1-2; TCRdb reports TRBD1, a call that lacks DNA to check it against. In germline, CDR1 is KGHSH, CDR2 LQKENI. The length of the CDR3 is 14 residues. CDR3 region: CASSHDREGGGYTF. Full variable domain (remainder filled in from reference TRBV18 and TRBJ1-2): NAGVMQNPRHLVRRRGQEARLRCSPMKGHSHVYWYRQLPEEGLKFMVYLQKENIIDESGMPKERFSAEFPKEGPSILRIQQVVRGDSAAYFCASSHDREGGGYTFGSGTRLTVV.

CDR3 sequence: CASSFDSGTEAFF. The chain uses TRBV7-9 and TRBJ1-1. The germline gives CDR1 SEHNR, CDR2 FQNEAQ (reference sequence). The CDR3 length is 13 residues. The variable domain in full, with the rest retrieved from reference TRBV7-9 and TRBJ1-1, is DTGVSQNPRHKITKRGQNVTFRCDPISEHNRLYWYRQTLGQGPEFLTYFQNEAQLEKSRLLSDRFSAERPKGSFSTLEIQRTEQGDSAMYLCASSFDSGTEAFFGQGTRLTVV.

The CDR3 loop is CASSQPDYPYEQYF. The V call is TRBV11-2, the J call TRBJ2-7; absent DNA, TCRdb's TRBD2 call cannot be checked. CDR1 is SGHAT, CDR2 FQNNGV, per germline. This CDR3 region has 14 residues.

The rearrangement uses TRBV27 and TRBJ2-7; TCRdb designates TRBD1, a call that cannot be tested without DNA. The CDR3 is 15 residues long. Germline CDR1 is MNHEY and CDR2 is SMNVEV (reference sequence). The CDR3 region is CASSPRLANSYEQYF.

This chain joins TRBV7-8 and TRBJ2-7; TCRdb selects TRBD2, and the lack of DNA leaves this call unchecked. The germline gives CDR1 SGHVS, CDR2 FQNEAQ. CDR3 size: 15 residues. Here the CDR3 reads CASSLVDGGRDEQYF.

This chain uses TRBV20-1 with TRBJ1-6; TCRdb selects TRBD1, and the lack of DNA leaves this call unchecked. The CDR3 contains 11 residues. Germline lookup yields CDR1 DFQATT and CDR2 SNEGSKA (reference sequence). The CDR3 spells CSVDSYSPLHF.

This rearrangement joins TRBV7-9 to TRBJ1-1. Germline CDR1 reads SEHNR; CDR2 reads FQNEAQ (reference sequence). The CDR3 loop spans 16 amino acids. CDR3 residues: CASSFVSGRGFTEAFF.

V usage is TRBV28 and J usage is TRBJ2-7; the D gene TCRdb calls, TRBD1, cannot be checked with no DNA. This CDR3 is 15 amino acids long. Germline-derived CDR1 and CDR2 are MDHEN and SYDVKM. The CDR3 loop reads CASREVYQRGYEQYF.

The rearrangement uses TRBV30 and TRBJ1-5; TCRdb's D call of TRBD1 is untestable without DNA. The CDR3 totals 14 residues. CDR1 is GTSNPN and CDR2 is SVGIG in the germline V gene (reference sequence). The CDR3 loop reads CAWTPGGGNQPQHF.

The V and J genes are TRBV27 and TRBJ2-1; TCRdb indicates TRBD2, and absent DNA this call remains unverified. The CDR3 has 15 residues. Per the germline V gene, CDR1 is MNHEY and CDR2 is SMNVEV (reference sequence). CDR3: CASYVRLAARNEQFF.

CDR3 amino acids: CASSLLRTAAAEAFF. The J gene is TRBJ1-1, the V gene TRBV5-4. The CDR3 covers 15 residues. Germline CDR1 SGHNT, CDR2 YYREEE (reference sequence).

This chain joins TRBV7-2 and TRBJ2-7; the D gene TCRdb calls, TRBD1, cannot be checked with no DNA. The germline CDR1 and CDR2 sequences are SGHTA and FQGNSA. This CDR3 has 16 amino acids. The CDR3 sequence is CASSLRGAGAGYEQYF. The whole variable domain, filled in from reference TRBV7-2 and TRBJ2-7, reads GAGVSQSPSNKVTEKGKDVELRCDPISGHTALYWYRQSLGQGLEFLIYFQGNSAPDKSGLPSDRFSAERTGGSVSTLTIQRTQQEDSAVYLCASSLRGAGAGYEQYFGPGTRLTVT.

The V and J genes are TRBV27 and TRBJ2-3; the TRBD1 assignment by TCRdb is unverifiable without DNA. Germline loops: CDR1 MNHEY, CDR2 SMNVEV (reference sequence). CDR3 size: 17 residues. This CDR3 reads CASKIRGGGLATDTQYF.

The chain employs TRBV7-2 and TRBJ1-1; the TRBD1 assignment by TCRdb is unverifiable without DNA. Looked up from germline, CDR1 is SGHTA and CDR2 is FQGNSA. This CDR3 region has 14 residues. The CDR3 reads CASSLAGGWGEAFF.

The rearrangement links TRBV5-4 to TRBJ2-5; TCRdb indicates TRBD2, and absent DNA this call remains unverified. Germline assignment: CDR1 SGHNT and CDR2 YYREEE (reference sequence). The CDR3 extends over 15 amino acids. CDR3 in amino acids: CASNGGVSRQETQYF.

The chain carries TRBV20-1 and TRBJ2-4; the D call of TRBD2 rests on TCRdb alone, since no DNA is present to check it. Germline lookup yields CDR1 DFQATT and CDR2 SNEGSKA (reference sequence). This CDR3 has 16 amino acids. The CDR3 reads CSASGPQREGKNIQYF.

The V call is TRBV5-1, the J call TRBJ2-1; TCRdb's D gene call, TRBD1, goes unchecked for lack of DNA. Germline V gene sequence: CDR1 SGHRS, CDR2 YFSETQ. The CDR3 is made up of 15 amino acids. The CDR3 sequence is CASSGGRNSYNEQFF.